The 16 T cell receptor beta chains presented below share a single source sample, sequenced in a study of T cell responses to AZD1222 COVID-19 vaccine. Measured with immunoSEQ multiplex PCR; TCRdb has only the in-frame clones, and not every one. The sample has 100,000 to 130,000 clones, over 80% seen once. This sample comprised peripheral blood, obtained 28 days after the second AZD1222 dose. These receptors were taken from an adult who received the AZD1222 COVID-19 vaccine.

The chain uses TRBV5-4 and TRBJ2-2, with no clear D. Germline CDR1 SGHNT, CDR2 YYREEE (reference sequence). V lost 1 base and J 4 bases, leaving 5 bases between the germline ends. The CDR3 runs to 13 residues. CDR3: CASSLRSTGELFF. The CDR3 DNA sequence: TGTGCCAGCAGCTTGAGATCCACCGGGGAGCTGTTTTTT.

J is TRBJ1-3 and V is TRBV6-2 or TRBV6-3; 7 nucleotides match TRBD1. This CDR3 comprises 17 residues. V lost 5 bases and J lost 0; bases outside the gene matches: 10. CDR1 and CDR2 (germline): MNHEY, SVGEGT. CDR3 protein: CASSPRQGALSGNTIYF. The CDR3 DNA is TGTGCCAGCAGTCCGCGACAGGGAGCCCTCTCTGGAAACACCATATATTTT.

The V call is TRBV5-4, the J call TRBJ1-3, with D tentatively TRBD1 (6 bases). The CDR3 spans 15 residues. Trimming took off 4 bases at V and 4 bases at J, with 15 bases between the two ends. Germline lookup yields CDR1 SGHNT and CDR2 YYREEE (reference sequence). This CDR3 is CASSPRGAEGNTIYF. The CDR3 nucleotides read TGTGCCAGCAGCCCCCGGGGGGCCGAAGGAAACACCATATATTTT.

This rearrangement joins TRBV7-2 to TRBJ2-1, with D perhaps being TRBD1 or TRBD2 (5 bases each). This CDR3 comprises 18 residues. The germline V gene encodes CDR1 SGHTA and CDR2 FQGNSA. Trimming removed 1 base from V and 7 bases from J, with 23 bases in between. The CDR3 spells CASSLGAGSPEGWNEQFF. CDR3 DNA: TGTGCCAGCAGCTTAGGTGCCGGGTCCCCTGAGGGGTGGAATGAGCAGTTCTTC.

The chain has TRBV11-1 and TRBJ2-1; D ambiguous. The CDR3 sequence is 13 residues long. Trimming pared 5 bases from V and 3 bases from J, leaving 8 bases between. Germline assignment: CDR1 SGHAT and CDR2 FQDESV (reference sequence). CDR3 protein: CASSDFLYNEQFF. The DNA for the CDR3 is TGTGCCAGCAGCGATTTCCTCTACAATGAGCAGTTCTTC. Combining the CDR3 with reference TRBV11-1 and TRBJ2-1 gives the whole variable domain EAEVAQSPRYKITEKSQAVAFWCDPISGHATLYWYRQILGQGPELLVQFQDESVVDDSQLPKDRFSAERLKGVDSTLKIQPAELGDSAMYLCASSDFLYNEQFFGPGTRLTVL.

The rearrangement joins TRBV6-5 to TRBJ2-1; a weak D match, TRBD1 (5 bases). This CDR3 has 11 residues. Deletions cut 6 bases from V and 9 bases from J, with 9 bases between. Germline V lookup: CDR1 MNHEY, CDR2 SVGAGI. CDR3 coding DNA: TGTGCCAGCAGCAACAGGATTGAGCAGTTCTTC. It is translated as CASSNRIEQFF.

Only one count was recorded for this clone. The V gene is TRBV4-1, the J gene TRBJ2-3, with D uncertain. The germline CDR1 and CDR2 sequences are MGHRA and YSYEKL. This CDR3 has 14 residues. V was cut by 4 bases and J by 2 bases, with 10 bases left in between. CDR3 sequence (DNA): TGCGCCAGCAGCCCGTGGCAAACCACAGATACGCAGTATTTT. Amino acid sequence: CASSPWQTTDTQYF.

This chain connects TRBV27 to TRBJ2-1, with D tentatively TRBD1 (5 bases). CDR1 MNHEY and CDR2 SMNVEV come from the germline V gene (reference sequence). Trimming stripped 2 bases from V and 2 bases from J, with 10 bases between. CDR3 size: 15 residues. CDR3 sequence: CASSLMPGPYNEQFF. The CDR3 DNA reads as TGTGCCAGCAGTTTAATGCCAGGGCCCTACAATGAGCAGTTCTTC.

The V and J genes are TRBV5-4 and TRBJ1-3; D gene ambiguous. The CDR3 is made up of 16 amino acids. The V gene lost 3 bases and the J gene lost 0 bases, with 13 bases spanning the gap. Germline assignment: CDR1 SGHNT and CDR2 YYREEE (reference sequence). Written as DNA, the CDR3 is TGTGCCAGCAGCTCCGAAGGGCTCAGCTCTGGAAACACCATATATTTT. This sequence encodes CASSSEGLSSGNTIYF.

The gene calls are TRBV4-3 and TRBJ1-4, with D uncertain. CDR1 LGHNA and CDR2 YSLEER come from the germline V gene. Trimming stripped 4 bases from V and 4 bases from J, with 7 bases between. This CDR3 contains 13 residues. The CDR3 here is CASSPRDNEKLFF. The CDR3 DNA sequence: TGCGCCAGCAGCCCCCGGGATAATGAAAAACTGTTTTTT.

CDR3 DNA sequence: TGTGCCAGCAGCCCCAGGGGAGGGAATAATGGCTACACCTTC. It encodes CASSPRGGNNGYTF. This chain connects TRBV7-2 to TRBJ1-2; TRBD1 is a possible D gene (6 bases). CDR3 length: 14 residues. Trimming cost V 5 bases and J 6 bases, with 16 bases left between them. Per the germline V gene, CDR1 is SGHTA and CDR2 is FQGNSA.

This sequence joins TRBV5-5 and TRBJ1-1; D ambiguous. Germline lookup yields CDR1 SGHKS and CDR2 YYEKEE (reference sequence). Trimming took 0 bases from V and 1 from J, leaving 13 bases between them. The CDR3 is 16 amino acids. This CDR3 reads CASSLEGPMGNTEAFF. CDR3 sequence (DNA): TGTGCCAGCAGCTTGGAGGGTCCTATGGGGAACACTGAAGCTTTCTTT. The full variable domain, completed using reference TRBV5-5 and TRBJ1-1, is DAGVTQSPTHLIKTRGQQVTLRCSPISGHKSVSWYQQVLGQGPQFIFQYYEKEERGRGNFPDRFSARQFPNYSSELNVNALLLGDSALYLCASSLEGPMGNTEAFFGQGTRLTVV.

The rearrangement uses TRBV2 and TRBJ2-5; D might be TRBD1 (6 bases). Trimming took 4 bases from V and 2 from J, leaving 8 bases between them. Germline V CDR1 and CDR2: SNHLY, FYNNEI. CDR3 length: 13 amino acids. The CDR3 DNA reads as TGTGCCAGCAGTGCGCAGGGGCAAGAGACCCAGTACTTC. Protein product: CASSAQGQETQYF.

The chain couples TRBV19 to TRBJ2-1; TRBD2 might be the D (6 bases). Germline assignment: CDR1 LNHDA and CDR2 SQIVND (reference sequence). The CDR3 has 16 amino acids. V was shortened by 3 bases and J by 0 bases, with 12 bases between the two germline ends. CDR3 region: CASSIRRDSSYNEQFF. Written as DNA, the CDR3 is TGTGCCAGTAGTATTCGGCGGGATAGCTCCTACAATGAGCAGTTCTTC.

V and J are TRBV3-1 (or the pseudogene TRBV3-2) and TRBJ1-5; D might be TRBD1 (5 bases). The length of the CDR3 is 16 residues. V dropped 1 base and J dropped 3 bases, with 13 bases sitting between them. CDR1 is LGHDT and CDR2 is YNNKEL in the germline V gene (reference sequence). The chain's CDR3 is CASSQGGRVDNQPQHF. For the CDR3, the DNA is TGTGCCAGCAGCCAAGGGGGCAGGGTCGACAATCAGCCCCAGCATTTT.

The chain couples TRBV11-2 to TRBJ2-3; 8 nucleotides match TRBD1. CDR3 size: 15 residues. Germline values: CDR1 SGHAT, CDR2 FQNNGV. Trimming cost V 5 bases and J 1 base; bases outside gene matches: 5. The CDR3 DNA follows: TGTGCCAGCAGCCCTCCGGGACAGGGCACAGATACGCAGTATTTT. Translating it yields CASSPPGQGTDTQYF.